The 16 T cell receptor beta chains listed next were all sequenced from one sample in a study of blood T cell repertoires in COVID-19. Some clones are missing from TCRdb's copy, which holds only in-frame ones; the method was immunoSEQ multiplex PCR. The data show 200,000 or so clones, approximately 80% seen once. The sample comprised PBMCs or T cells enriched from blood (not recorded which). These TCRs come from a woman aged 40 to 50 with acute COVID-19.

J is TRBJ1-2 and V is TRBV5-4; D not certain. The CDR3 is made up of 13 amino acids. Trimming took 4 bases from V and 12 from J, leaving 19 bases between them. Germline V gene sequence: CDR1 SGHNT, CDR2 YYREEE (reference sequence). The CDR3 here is CASSQRTGSEDTF. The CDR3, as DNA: TGTGCCAGCAGCCAGCGGACGGGAAGCGAGGACACCTTC.

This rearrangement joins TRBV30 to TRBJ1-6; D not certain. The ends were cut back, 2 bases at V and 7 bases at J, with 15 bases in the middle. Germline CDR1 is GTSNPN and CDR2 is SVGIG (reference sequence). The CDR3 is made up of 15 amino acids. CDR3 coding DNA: TGTGCCTGGAGTTCGCGTGGAGCCGGGAATTCACCCCTCCACTTT. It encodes CAWSSRGAGNSPLHF.

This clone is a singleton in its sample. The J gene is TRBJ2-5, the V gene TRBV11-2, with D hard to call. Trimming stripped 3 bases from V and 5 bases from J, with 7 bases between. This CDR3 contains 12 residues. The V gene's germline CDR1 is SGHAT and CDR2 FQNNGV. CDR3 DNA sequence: TGTGCCAGCAGCTTCCTCCGGGAGACCCAGTACTTC. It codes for CASSFLRETQYF.

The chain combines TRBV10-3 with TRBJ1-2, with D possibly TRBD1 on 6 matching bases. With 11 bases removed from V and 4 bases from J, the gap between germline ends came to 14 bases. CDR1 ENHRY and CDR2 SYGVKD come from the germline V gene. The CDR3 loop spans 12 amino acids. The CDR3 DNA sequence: TGTGCCCCCCGGGGGGCTACCTATGGCTACACCTTC. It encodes CAPRGATYGYTF.

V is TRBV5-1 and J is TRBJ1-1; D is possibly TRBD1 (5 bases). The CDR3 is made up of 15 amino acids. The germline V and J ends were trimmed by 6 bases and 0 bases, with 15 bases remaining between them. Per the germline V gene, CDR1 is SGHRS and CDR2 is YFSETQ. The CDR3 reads CASNPPTGMNTEAFF. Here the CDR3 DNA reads TGCGCCAGCAATCCCCCAACAGGTATGAACACTGAAGCTTTCTTT.

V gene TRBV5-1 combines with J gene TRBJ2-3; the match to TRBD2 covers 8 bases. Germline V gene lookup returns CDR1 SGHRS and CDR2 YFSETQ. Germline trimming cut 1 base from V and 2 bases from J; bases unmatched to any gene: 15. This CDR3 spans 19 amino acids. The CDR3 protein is CASSLNRMLAGGFTDTQYF. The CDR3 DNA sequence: TGCGCCAGCAGCTTGAATAGAATGTTGGCGGGGGGATTCACAGATACGCAGTATTTT.

CDR3 sequence: CASSLVGASNEKLFF. Here the CDR3 DNA reads TGCGCCAGCAGCTTGGTTGGGGCCTCTAATGAAAAACTGTTTTTT. J is TRBJ1-4 and V is TRBV5-1; possibly TRBD1 for D (5 bases). V was shortened by 0 bases and J by 3 bases, with 9 bases between the two germline ends. CDR3 length: 15 amino acids. In germline, CDR1 is SGHRS, CDR2 YFSETQ.

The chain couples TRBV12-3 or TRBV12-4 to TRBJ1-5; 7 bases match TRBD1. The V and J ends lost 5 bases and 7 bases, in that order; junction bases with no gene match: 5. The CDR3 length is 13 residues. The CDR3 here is CASSTTGSQPQHF. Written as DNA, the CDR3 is TGTGCCAGCAGTACGACAGGGTCGCAGCCCCAGCATTTT.

The DNA for the CDR3 is TGCGCCAGCAGCCTCGGACTAGCGGGAAGGTTAGATACGCAGTATTTT. Amino acids: CASSLGLAGRLDTQYF. The chain has TRBV4-3 and TRBJ2-3, with 12 bases lining up with TRBD2. The CDR3 totals 16 residues. With 4 bases clipped from V and 5 bases from J, the junction kept 7 bases outside the gene matches. Looked up from germline, CDR1 is LGHNA and CDR2 is YSLEER.

CDR3: CAISGGAYPYEQYF. The CDR3 bases are TGTGCCATCAGCGGGGGGGCCTATCCCTACGAGCAGTACTTC. This chain links TRBV10-3 with TRBJ2-7; 8 bases are a match to TRBD2. V lost 6 bases, J lost 2 bases, and 6 bases stayed unmatched. Germline CDR1 ENHRY, CDR2 SYGVKD. This CDR3 contains 14 residues.

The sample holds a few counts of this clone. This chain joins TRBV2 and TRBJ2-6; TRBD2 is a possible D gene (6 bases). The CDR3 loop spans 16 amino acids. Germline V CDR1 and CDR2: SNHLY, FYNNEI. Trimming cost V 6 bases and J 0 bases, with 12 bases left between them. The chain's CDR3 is CASRQTRVSGANVLTF. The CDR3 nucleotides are TGTGCCAGCAGGCAGACTAGAGTCTCTGGGGCCAACGTCCTGACTTTC.

CDR3 amino acids: CATSDPAGMAGYTF. CDR3 DNA sequence: TGTGCCACCAGTGACCCCGCAGGGATGGCTGGCTACACCTTC. The chain is built from TRBV24-1 and TRBJ1-2; weak D call: TRBD1 (5 bases). The germline V gene has CDR1 KGHDR and CDR2 SFDVKD. Trimming took 4 bases from V and 7 from J, leaving 15 bases between them. CDR3 length: 14 amino acids.

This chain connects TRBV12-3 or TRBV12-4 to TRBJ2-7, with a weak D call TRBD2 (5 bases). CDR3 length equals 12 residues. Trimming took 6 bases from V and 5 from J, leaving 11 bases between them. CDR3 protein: CASSAAGDEQYF. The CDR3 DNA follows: TGTGCCAGCAGCGCCGCCGGGGACGAGCAGTACTTC.

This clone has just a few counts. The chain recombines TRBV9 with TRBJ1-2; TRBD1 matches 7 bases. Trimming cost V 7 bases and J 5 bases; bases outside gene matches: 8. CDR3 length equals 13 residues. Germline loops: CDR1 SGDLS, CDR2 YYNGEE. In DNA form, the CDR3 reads TGTGCCAGCGGTACAGGGGATATGTATGGCTACACCTTC. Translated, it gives CASGTGDMYGYTF.

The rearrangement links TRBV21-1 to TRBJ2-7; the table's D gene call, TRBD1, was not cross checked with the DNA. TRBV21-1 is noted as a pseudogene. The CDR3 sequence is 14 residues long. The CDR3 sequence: CASRNGTGAYEQYF. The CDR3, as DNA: TGTGCCAGCCGAAACGGGACAGGAGCCTACGAGCAGTACTTC.

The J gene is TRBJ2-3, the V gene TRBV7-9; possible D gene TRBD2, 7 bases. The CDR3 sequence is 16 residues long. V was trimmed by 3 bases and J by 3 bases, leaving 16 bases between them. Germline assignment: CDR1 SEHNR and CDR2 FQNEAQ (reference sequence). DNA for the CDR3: TGTGCCAGCAGCTTCCTTGGCGGGGGCCGGACAGATACGCAGTATTTT. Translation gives CASSFLGGGRTDTQYF.